This TCR beta chain was documented in a study of radiotherapy plus CTLA-4 blockade in lung cancer. Looking at the study overall: There were objective responses in 15% to 20% of patients, and around 31% had disease control.

Study results and caveats: TCR clones originating in tumors grew in number in blood after radiotherapy plus ipilimumab. Best predicting response, reportedly, were early blood T cell clone dynamics, with interferon-beta.

Chemo-refractory metastatic non-small-cell lung cancer patients underwent focal radiation alongside CTLA-4 blockade with ipilimumab. Of note for this clone: Its antigen is not known.

The CDR3 has 17 amino acids. Looked up from germline, CDR1 is KGHSH and CDR2 is LQKENI. V lost 2 bases, J lost 4 bases, and 15 bases lay in between. The data were produced by immunoSEQ multiplex PCR, yet TCRdb's version contains in-frame clones alone and is incomplete. In the table there are 26,000 or so clones, 79% of which are singletons. The chain couples TRBV18 to TRBJ1-6; TRBD1 might be the D (6 bases). Sequencing used peripheral blood, obtained from a patient treated with radiotherapy plus ipilimumab. The sequence derives from a human donor with non-small cell lung cancer that progressed on radiotherapy plus ipilimumab. The CDR3 DNA is TGTGCCAGCTCACCAGGGCAGGGGCCCTCTTATAATTCACCCCTCCACTTT. This translates into CASSPGQGPSYNSPLHF.